This paragraph covers one TCR beta chain sequence. The data originate from a study of blood T cell repertoires in COVID-19. Study-level background: PBMCs, B-cell-depleted T cells, or T cells were the source of the cDNA or gDNA that made up the material.

Trimming took off 6 bases at V and 6 bases at J, with 18 bases between the two ends. Germline V lookup: CDR1 MDHEN, CDR2 SYDVKM. The CDR3 has 16 amino acids. The assay was immunoSEQ multiplex PCR, and TCRdb's table has in-frame clones only and misses some. Of roughly 230,000 clones listed, approximately 80% are singletons. The TCR sequence derives from a woman between 45 and 60 years old with acute or convalescent COVID-19. Sequenced sample: peripheral blood. The gene calls are TRBV28 and TRBJ1-6, with D possibly being TRBD1 (5 bases). The CDR3 nucleotides read TGTGCCAGCAGACGACTCGGGGGGTCAATTAATTCACCCCTCCACTTT. Its translation is CASRRLGGSINSPLHF.